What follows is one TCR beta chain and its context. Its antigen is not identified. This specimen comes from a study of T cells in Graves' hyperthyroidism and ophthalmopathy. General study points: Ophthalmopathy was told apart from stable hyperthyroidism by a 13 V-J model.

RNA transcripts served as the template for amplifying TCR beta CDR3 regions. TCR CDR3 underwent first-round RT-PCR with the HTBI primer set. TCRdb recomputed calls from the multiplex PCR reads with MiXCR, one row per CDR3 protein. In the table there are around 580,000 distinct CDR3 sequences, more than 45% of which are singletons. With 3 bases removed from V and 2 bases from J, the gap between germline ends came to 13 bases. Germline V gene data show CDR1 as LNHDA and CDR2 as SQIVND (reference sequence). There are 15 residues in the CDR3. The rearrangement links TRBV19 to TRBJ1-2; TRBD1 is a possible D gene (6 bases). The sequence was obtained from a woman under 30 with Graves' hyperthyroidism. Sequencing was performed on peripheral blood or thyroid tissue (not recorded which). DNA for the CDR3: TGTGCCAGTAGTATCCCACAGGGAACCAACTATGGCTACACCTTC. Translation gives CASSIPQGTNYGYTF.